The 14 T cell receptor beta chains listed next were all sequenced from one sample in a study of neurological immune-mediated disorders. TCRdb reprocessed the 5' RACE reads with MiXCR, giving one entry per CDR3 protein. The data contain 66,000 or so distinct CDR3 sequences, 5.2% of them singletons. Sequencing was carried out using PBMCs. These receptors came from a woman between 25 and 40 years old with multiple sclerosis.

This clonotype was detected only a few times. CDR3: CASTRSFSGETEAFF. The CDR3 nucleotides are TGTGCCAGCACAAGGTCCTTTTCTGGGGAAACTGAAGCTTTCTTT. The gene calls are TRBV25-1 and TRBJ1-1; D is uncertain. V gave up 7 bases and J gave up 5 bases, with 20 bases separating them. Germline V gives CDR1 MGHDK, CDR2 SYGVNS. The CDR3 contains 15 residues.

Worth noting for this clonotype: The junction differs from germline at one of its ends, possibly a read error. CDR3 protein: CATSSGLKNQPQNF. DNA of the CDR3: TGTGCCACCAGCAGCGGACTTAAAAATCAGCCCCAGAATTTT. The V and J genes are TRBV15 and TRBJ1-5, with D hard to call. The CDR3 is made up of 14 amino acids. Germline loops: CDR1 LNHNV, CDR2 YYDKDF (reference sequence).

This clonotype has ten or more counts. This chain connects TRBV20-1 to TRBJ1-2, with TRBD1 matching over 10 bases. The germline gives CDR1 DFQATT, CDR2 SNEGSKA (reference sequence). The ends lost 0 bases at V and 4 bases at J; junction bases unmatched: 8. The CDR3 sequence is 16 residues long. The CDR3 DNA sequence: TGCAGTGCTAGAGACCACGTAGGACAGGGGGGCTATGGCTACACCTTC. Protein: CSARDHVGQGGYGYTF.

This clonotype was observed at least ten times. DNA of the CDR3: TGCAGTGCCTTTGAGACAGGGGAGGACTATGGCTACACCTTC. This codes for CSAFETGEDYGYTF. The chain recombines TRBV20-1 with TRBJ1-2; TRBD1 matches at 8 bases. CDR1 and CDR2 from the germline V gene are DFQATT and SNEGSKA (reference sequence). This CDR3 is 14 amino acids long. The ends lost 6 bases at V and 3 bases at J; junction bases unmatched: 9.

This clonotype was picked up many times. V gene TRBV5-6 combines with J gene TRBJ2-7; 11 nucleotides agree with TRBD1. This CDR3 comprises 15 residues. CDR1 is SGHDT, CDR2 YYEEEE, per germline. V dropped 4 bases and J dropped 2; count of bases not matched to a gene: 5. For the CDR3, the DNA is TGTGCCAGCAGCCCCGGGACAGGGGGGGCCTACGAGCAGTACTTC. Amino acid sequence: CASSPGTGGAYEQYF.

This clonotype was seen ten or more times. The V gene is TRBV12-3 or TRBV12-4, the J gene TRBJ2-1; 10 nucleotides match TRBD2. The J segment lost 7 bases and the V segment lost 10 bases, leaving 16 bases of the junction unmatched. The CDR3 runs 16 residues. In nucleotides, the CDR3 is TGTGCCATTATAAACAGGGATAGCGGGGGGACAAATGAGCAGTTCTTC. Residues: CAIINRDSGGTNEQFF.

This clonotype appeared many times. The chain combines TRBV28 with TRBJ2-2; 7 bases line up with TRBD1. The CDR3 extends over 14 amino acids. With V trimmed by 7 bases and J by 4 bases, 6 bases remained unmatched. Germline CDR1 reads MDHEN; CDR2 reads SYDVKM. This CDR3 is CASTLGQITGELFF. In nucleotides, the CDR3 is TGTGCCAGCACCCTGGGACAGATCACCGGGGAGCTGTTTTTT.

The table lists this clonotype with a few counts. The chain joins TRBV7-8 to TRBJ1-5; 10 bases are a match to TRBD1. This CDR3 contains 15 residues. Losses at the gene ends were 5 bases for V and 7 bases for J; bases not matched to a gene: 8. Germline loops: CDR1 SGHVS, CDR2 FQNEAQ. In DNA, the CDR3 is TGTGCCAGCAGCCCGGGACAGGGGTTAGGACAGCCCCAGCATTTT. This sequence encodes CASSPGQGLGQPQHF.

This clonotype was seen a handful of times. The genes are TRBV7-8 and TRBJ1-1; no definite D call. This CDR3 spans 15 amino acids. Between the trimmed V and J ends, which lost 1 base and 3 bases, there was a span of 12 bases. From germline, CDR1 is SGHVS and CDR2 FQNEAQ. The CDR3 DNA reads TGTGCCAGCAGCTTAGGAGTGTTTAGCTACACTGAAGCTTTCTTT. Translated: CASSLGVFSYTEAFF.

This clonotype was detected many times. The V call is TRBV6-2 or TRBV6-3, the J call TRBJ2-2; D unresolved. The V end lost 2 bases, the J end lost 3 bases, and 7 bases lay between the germline ends. Germline V gene sequence: CDR1 MNHEY, CDR2 SVGEGT. There are 14 residues in the CDR3. Here the CDR3 DNA reads TGTGCCAGCAGTTACAGGGCCTACACCGGGGAGCTGTTTTTT. As protein: CASSYRAYTGELFF.

This clonotype has a single count. The J gene is TRBJ1-5, the V gene TRBV20-1, with D unclear. Between the trimmed V and J ends, which lost 0 bases and 6 bases, there was a span of 21 bases. Germline assignment: CDR1 DFQATT and CDR2 SNEGSKA (reference sequence). This CDR3 contains 17 residues. This chain's CDR3 is CSARECTLEELRQPQHF. The DNA of the CDR3 is TGCAGTGCTAGAGAATGTACCCTCGAAGAACTTCGTCAGCCCCAGCATTTT.

This clonotype was observed at least ten times. The chain couples TRBV5-1 to TRBJ2-2; the match to TRBD2 covers 11 bases. The CDR3 loop spans 16 amino acids. The V and J ends lost 4 bases and 7 bases, in that order; junction bases with no gene match: 9. The V gene's germline CDR1 is SGHRS and CDR2 YFSETQ. This chain's CDR3 is CASSERLAGSSGELFF. The CDR3 region has the DNA TGCGCCAGCAGCGAAAGACTAGCGGGGTCCAGCGGGGAGCTGTTTTTT. The complete variable domain, with remaining parts taken from reference TRBV5-1 and TRBJ2-2, reads KAGVTQTPRYLIKTRGQQVTLSCSPISGHRSVSWYQQTPGQGLQFLFEYFSETQRNKGNFPGRFSGRQFSNSRSEMNVSTLELGDSALYLCASSERLAGSSGELFFGEGSRLTVL.

This clonotype was counted at least ten times. V gene TRBV20-1 combines with J gene TRBJ1-2; the D gene is possibly TRBD1 (6 bases). Trimming left V 5 bases short and J 0 bases short, with 13 bases between. CDR1 and CDR2 from the germline V gene are DFQATT and SNEGSKA (reference sequence). The CDR3 consists of 14 residues. The CDR3 DNA sequence: TGCAGTGCTCCCATACGGACAGCTAACTATGGCTACACCTTC. This sequence encodes CSAPIRTANYGYTF.

This clonotype was seen only a few times. This CDR3 is CASRPKYNEQFF. DNA for the CDR3: TGTGCCAGCAGACCTAAATACAATGAGCAGTTCTTC. The chain employs TRBV7-9 and TRBJ2-1, with D unclear. This CDR3 is built from 12 residues. Germline V CDR1 and CDR2: SEHNR, FQNEAQ (reference sequence). Trimming shortened V by 6 bases and J by 4 bases, and 7 bases separated the two germline ends.